This T cell receptor beta chain was identified in a study of cytomegalovirus exposure and HLA in healthy donors. Study as a whole: Earlier work reported 100 million to 130 million unique TCR beta sequences from 180 million or so T cells. General observations from the study: Excluded were some V segments that proved indistinguishable, including TRBV6-2 and TRBV6-3. Per a prior analysis, the majority of TCR beta V segments were productive roughly 87% or roughly 30% of the time.

Comments on this clone: Its antigen is undetermined.

The PCR contained 60 Vbeta and 13 Jbeta primers. Here immunoSEQ multiplex PCR was the method, and the copy in TCRdb shows in-frame clones only, minus some. This sample has around 94,000 clones, with around 84% found just once. Germline CDR1 SGHTA, CDR2 FQGNSA. V was shortened by 1 base and J by 2 bases, with 12 bases between the two germline ends. The CDR3 loop spans 15 amino acids. This receptor was taken from a woman in her thirties or forties in good health and CMV-seropositive. Material: PBMCs. The J gene is TRBJ2-7, the V gene TRBV7-2; TRBD2 is a possible D gene (6 bases). The CDR3 is CASSLVSGDAYEQYF. The CDR3 coding sequence is TGTGCCAGCAGCTTAGTTTCGGGAGACGCCTACGAGCAGTACTTC.